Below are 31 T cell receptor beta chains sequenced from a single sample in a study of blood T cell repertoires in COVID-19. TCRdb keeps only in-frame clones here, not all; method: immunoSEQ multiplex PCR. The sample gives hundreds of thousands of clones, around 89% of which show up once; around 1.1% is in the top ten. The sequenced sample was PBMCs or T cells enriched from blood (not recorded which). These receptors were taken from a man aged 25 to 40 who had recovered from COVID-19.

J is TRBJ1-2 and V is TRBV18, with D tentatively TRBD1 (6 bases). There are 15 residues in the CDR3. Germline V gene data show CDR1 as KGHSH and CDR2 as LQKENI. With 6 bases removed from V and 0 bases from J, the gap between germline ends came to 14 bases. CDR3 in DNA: TGTGCCAGCTCGGGGGGGACACCCGCTAACTATGGCTACACCTTC. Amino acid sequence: CASSGGTPANYGYTF.

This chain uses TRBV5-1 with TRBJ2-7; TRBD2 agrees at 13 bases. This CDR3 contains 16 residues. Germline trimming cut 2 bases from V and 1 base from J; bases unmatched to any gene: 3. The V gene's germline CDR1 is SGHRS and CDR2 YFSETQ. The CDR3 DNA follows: TGCGCCAGCAGCTTCCCACTAGCGGGAGGGTCCTACGAGCAGTACTTC. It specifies CASSFPLAGGSYEQYF.

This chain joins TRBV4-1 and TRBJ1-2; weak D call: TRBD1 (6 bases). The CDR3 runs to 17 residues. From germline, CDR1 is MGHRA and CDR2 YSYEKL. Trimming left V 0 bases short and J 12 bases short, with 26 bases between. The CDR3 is CASSQESGWQGREVDTF. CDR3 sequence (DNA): TGCGCCAGCAGCCAAGAATCAGGGTGGCAGGGGAGGGAAGTAGACACCTTC.

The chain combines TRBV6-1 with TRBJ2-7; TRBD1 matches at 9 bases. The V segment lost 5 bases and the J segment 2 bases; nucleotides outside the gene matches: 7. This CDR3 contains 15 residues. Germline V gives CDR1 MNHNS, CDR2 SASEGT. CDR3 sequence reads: CASSSGQGLTYEQYF. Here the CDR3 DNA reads TGTGCCAGCAGTTCTGGACAGGGGCTAACCTACGAGCAGTACTTC.

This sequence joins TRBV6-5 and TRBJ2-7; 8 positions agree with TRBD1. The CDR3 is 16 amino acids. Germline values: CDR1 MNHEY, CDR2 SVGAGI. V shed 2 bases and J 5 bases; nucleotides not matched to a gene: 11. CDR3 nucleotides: TGTGCCAGCAGTTACATGGGCTCAGGGGGCATCGACGAGCAGTACTTC. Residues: CASSYMGSGGIDEQYF.

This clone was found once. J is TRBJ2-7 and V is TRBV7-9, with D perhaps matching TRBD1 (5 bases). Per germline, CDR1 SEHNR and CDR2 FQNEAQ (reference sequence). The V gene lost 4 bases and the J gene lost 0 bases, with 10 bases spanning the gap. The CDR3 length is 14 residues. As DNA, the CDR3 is TGTGCCAGCAGCTGGGGCGGATCCTCCTACGAGCAGTACTTC. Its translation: CASSWGGSSYEQYF.

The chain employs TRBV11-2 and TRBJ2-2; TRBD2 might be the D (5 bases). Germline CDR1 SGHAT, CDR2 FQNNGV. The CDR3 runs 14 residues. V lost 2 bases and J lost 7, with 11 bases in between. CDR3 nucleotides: TGTGCCAGCAGCTTAACCTCGGGGTACGGGGAGCTGTTTTTT. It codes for CASSLTSGYGELFF.

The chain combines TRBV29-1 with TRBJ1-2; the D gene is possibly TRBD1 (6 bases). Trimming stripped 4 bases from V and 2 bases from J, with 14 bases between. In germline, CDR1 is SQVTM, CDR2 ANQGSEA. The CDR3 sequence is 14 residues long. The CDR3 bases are TGCAGCGTTGTGAAAATCGGGACAAACTATGGCTACACCTTC. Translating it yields CSVVKIGTNYGYTF.

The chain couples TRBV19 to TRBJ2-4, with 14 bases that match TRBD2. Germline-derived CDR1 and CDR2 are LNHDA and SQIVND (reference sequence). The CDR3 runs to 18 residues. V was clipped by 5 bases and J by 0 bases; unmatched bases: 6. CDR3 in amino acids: CASSPGLAGGLAKNIQYF. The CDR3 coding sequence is TGTGCCAGTAGTCCCGGACTAGCGGGAGGACTAGCCAAAAACATTCAGTACTTC. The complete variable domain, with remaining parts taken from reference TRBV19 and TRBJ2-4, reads DGGITQSPKYLFRKEGQNVTLSCEQNLNHDAMYWYRQDPGQGLRLIYYSQIVNDFQKGDIAEGYSVSREKKESFPLTVTSAQKNPTAFYLCASSPGLAGGLAKNIQYFGAGTRLSVL.

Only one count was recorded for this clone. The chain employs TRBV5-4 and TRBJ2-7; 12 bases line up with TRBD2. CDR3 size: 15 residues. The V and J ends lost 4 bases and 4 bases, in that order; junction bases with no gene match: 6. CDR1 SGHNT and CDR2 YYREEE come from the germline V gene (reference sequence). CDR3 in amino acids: CASSLRTSGIYEQYF. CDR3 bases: TGTGCCAGCAGCCTCCGGACTAGCGGGATTTACGAGCAGTACTTC.

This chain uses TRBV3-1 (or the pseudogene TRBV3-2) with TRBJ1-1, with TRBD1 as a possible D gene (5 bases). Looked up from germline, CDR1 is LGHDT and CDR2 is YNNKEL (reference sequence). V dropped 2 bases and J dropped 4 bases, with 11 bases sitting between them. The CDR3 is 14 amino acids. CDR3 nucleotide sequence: TGTGCCAGCAGCCAAAGGGGCTTAGTCACTGAAGCTTTCTTT. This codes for CASSQRGLVTEAFF.

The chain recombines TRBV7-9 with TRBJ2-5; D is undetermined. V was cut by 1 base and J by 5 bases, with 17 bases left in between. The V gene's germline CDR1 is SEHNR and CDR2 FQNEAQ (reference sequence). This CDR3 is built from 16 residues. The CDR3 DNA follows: TGTGCCAGCAGCTTAGTTTCTTACTCCCACTTTGAGACCCAGTACTTC. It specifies CASSLVSYSHFETQYF.

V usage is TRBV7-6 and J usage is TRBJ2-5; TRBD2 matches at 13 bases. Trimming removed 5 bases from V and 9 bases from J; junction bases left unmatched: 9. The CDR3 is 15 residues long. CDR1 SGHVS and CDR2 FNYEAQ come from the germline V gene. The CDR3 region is CASSQTSGGLGAQYF. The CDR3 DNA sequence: TGTGCCAGCAGCCAGACTAGCGGGGGGCTCGGGGCCCAGTACTTC. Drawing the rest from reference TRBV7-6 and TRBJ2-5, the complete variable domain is GAGVSQSPRYKVTKRGQDVALRCDPISGHVSLYWYRQALGQGPEFLTYFNYEAQQDKSGLPNDRFSAERPEGSISTLTIQRTEQRDSAMYRCASSQTSGGLGAQYFGPGTRLLVL.

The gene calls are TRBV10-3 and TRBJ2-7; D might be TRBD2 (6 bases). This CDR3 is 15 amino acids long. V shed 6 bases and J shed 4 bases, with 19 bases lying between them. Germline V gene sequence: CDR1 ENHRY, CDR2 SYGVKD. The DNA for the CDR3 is TGTGCCATCAGCTCCGGAGGAGGGGAAAATTACGAGCAGTACTTC. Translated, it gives CAISSGGGENYEQYF.

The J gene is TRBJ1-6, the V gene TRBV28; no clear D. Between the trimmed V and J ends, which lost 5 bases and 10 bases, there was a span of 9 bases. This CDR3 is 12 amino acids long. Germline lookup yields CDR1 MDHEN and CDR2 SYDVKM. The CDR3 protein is CASSDLRSPLHF. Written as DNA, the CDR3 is TGTGCCAGCAGTGATTTGAGGTCACCCCTCCACTTT.

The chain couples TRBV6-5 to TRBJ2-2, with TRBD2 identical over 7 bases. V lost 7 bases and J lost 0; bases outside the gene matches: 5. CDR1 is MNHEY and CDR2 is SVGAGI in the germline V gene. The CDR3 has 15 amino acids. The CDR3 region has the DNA TGTGCCAGCAAGAAGCGGGGTACGAACACCGGGGAGCTGTTTTTT. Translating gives CASKKRGTNTGELFF.

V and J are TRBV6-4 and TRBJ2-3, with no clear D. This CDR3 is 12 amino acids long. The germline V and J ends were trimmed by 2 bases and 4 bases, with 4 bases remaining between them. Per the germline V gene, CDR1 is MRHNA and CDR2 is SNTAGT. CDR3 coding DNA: TGTGCCAGCAGTGACGGGCCAGATACGCAGTATTTT. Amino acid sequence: CASSDGPDTQYF.

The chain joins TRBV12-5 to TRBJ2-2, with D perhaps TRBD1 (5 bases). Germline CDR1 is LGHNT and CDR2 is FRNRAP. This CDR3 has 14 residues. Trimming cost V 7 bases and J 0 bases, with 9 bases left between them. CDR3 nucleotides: TGTGCTAGTGAGCTACAGGCGAACACCGGGGAGCTGTTTTTT. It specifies CASELQANTGELFF.

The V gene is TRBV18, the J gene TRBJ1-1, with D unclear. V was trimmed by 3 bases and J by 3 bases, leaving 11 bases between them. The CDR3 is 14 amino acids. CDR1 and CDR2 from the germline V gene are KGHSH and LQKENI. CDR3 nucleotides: TGTGCCAGCTCACCGTTGGGGAGGGACACTGAAGCTTTCTTT. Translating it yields CASSPLGRDTEAFF.

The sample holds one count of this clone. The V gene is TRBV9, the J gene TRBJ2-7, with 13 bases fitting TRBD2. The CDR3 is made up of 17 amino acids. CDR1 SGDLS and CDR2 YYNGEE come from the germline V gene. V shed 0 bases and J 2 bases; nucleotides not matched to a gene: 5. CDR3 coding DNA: TGTGCCAGCAGCGTAGGTCCAGGGACTAGCGGGACCTACGAGCAGTACTTC. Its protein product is CASSVGPGTSGTYEQYF.

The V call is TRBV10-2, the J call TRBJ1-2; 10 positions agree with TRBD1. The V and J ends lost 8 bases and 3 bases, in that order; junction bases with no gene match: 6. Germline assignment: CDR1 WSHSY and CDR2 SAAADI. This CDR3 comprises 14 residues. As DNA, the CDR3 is TGCGCCAGCGGGAGGACAGGGGGAGACTATGGCTACACCTTC. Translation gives CASGRTGGDYGYTF.

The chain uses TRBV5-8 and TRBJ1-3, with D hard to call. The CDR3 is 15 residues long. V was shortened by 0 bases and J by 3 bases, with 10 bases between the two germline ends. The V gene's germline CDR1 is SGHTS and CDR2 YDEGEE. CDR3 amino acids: CASSLGSGIGNTIYF. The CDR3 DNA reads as TGTGCCAGCAGCTTGGGGTCGGGGATTGGAAACACCATATATTTT.

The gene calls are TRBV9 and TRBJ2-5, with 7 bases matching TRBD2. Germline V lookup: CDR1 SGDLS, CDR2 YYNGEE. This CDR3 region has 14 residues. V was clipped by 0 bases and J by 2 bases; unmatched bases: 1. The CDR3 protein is CASSVEAGQETQYF. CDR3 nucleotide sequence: TGTGCCAGCAGCGTAGAAGCGGGACAAGAGACCCAGTACTTC.

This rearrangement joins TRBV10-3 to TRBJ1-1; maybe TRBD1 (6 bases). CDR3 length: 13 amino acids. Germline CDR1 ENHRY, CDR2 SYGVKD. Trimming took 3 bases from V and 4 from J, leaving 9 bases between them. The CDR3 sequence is CAISDAGATEAFF. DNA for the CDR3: TGTGCCATCAGTGATGCAGGGGCCACTGAAGCTTTCTTT.

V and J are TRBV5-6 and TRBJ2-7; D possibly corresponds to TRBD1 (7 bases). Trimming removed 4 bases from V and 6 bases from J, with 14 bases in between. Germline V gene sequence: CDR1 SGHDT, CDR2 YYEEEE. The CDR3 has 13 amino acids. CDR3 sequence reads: CASSPRQGGEQYF. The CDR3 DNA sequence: TGTGCCAGCAGCCCAAGACAGGGAGGCGAGCAGTACTTC.

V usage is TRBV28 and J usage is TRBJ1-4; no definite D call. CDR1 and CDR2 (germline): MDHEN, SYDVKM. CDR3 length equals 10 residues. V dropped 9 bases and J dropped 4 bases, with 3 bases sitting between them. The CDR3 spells CASYNEKLFF. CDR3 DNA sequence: TGTGCCAGTTATAATGAAAAACTGTTTTTT.

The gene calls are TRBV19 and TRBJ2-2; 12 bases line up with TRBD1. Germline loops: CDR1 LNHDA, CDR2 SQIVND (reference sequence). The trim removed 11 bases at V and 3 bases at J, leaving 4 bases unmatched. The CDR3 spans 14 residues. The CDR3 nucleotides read TGTGCCTCGGGACAGGGGGCCGACACCGGGGAGCTGTTTTTT. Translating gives CASGQGADTGELFF.

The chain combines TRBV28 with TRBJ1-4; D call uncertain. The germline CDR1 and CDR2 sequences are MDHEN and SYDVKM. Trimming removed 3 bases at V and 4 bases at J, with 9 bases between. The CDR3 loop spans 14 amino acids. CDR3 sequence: CASSFAQFNEKLFF. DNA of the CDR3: TGTGCCAGCAGTTTCGCACAGTTTAATGAAAAACTGTTTTTT.

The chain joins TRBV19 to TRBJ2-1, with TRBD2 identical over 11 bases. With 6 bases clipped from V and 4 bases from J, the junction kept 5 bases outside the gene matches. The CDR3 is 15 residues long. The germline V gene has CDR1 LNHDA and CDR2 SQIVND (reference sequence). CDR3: CASRLAGEGYNEQFF. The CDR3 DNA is TGTGCCAGTAGACTAGCGGGAGAGGGTTACAATGAGCAGTTCTTC.

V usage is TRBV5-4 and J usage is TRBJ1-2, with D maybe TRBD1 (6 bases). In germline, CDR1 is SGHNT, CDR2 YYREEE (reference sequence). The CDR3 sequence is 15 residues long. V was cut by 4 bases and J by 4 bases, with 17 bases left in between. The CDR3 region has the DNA TGTGCCAGCAGCATCCCTACAGGGCTTGGCTATGGCTACACCTTC. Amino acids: CASSIPTGLGYGYTF.

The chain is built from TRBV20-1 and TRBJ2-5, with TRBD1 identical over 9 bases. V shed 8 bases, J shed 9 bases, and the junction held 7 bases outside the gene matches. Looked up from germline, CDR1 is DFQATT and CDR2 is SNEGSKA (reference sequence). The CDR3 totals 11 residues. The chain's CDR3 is CSWDRDGSQYF. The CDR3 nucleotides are TGCAGTTGGGACAGGGATGGGTCCCAGTACTTC.